This entry lists 30 T cell receptor beta chains sequenced from one sample in a study of cytomegalovirus exposure and HLA in healthy donors. PCR was performed using 60 Vbeta and 13 Jbeta primers. Method: immunoSEQ multiplex PCR; TCRdb's copy keeps in-frame clones and lacks some. Of more than 150,000 clones listed, more than 80% were seen once; the top ten hold roughly 2.6%. The source material was PBMCs. All receptors derive from a woman aged 45 to 65 in good health and CMV-seropositive.

This chain links TRBV21-1 with TRBJ2-3; TRBD2 is the table's D call, not checked against the DNA. TRBV21-1 is listed as a pseudogene. The CDR3 spans 13 residues. As DNA, the CDR3 is TGTGCCCCTGGCCGGGGGAATATAGATACGCAGTATTTT. Translation: CAPGRGNIDTQYF.

This clone was observed a handful of times. The V call is TRBV4-3, the J call TRBJ2-1; 7 nucleotides agree with TRBD2. The trim removed 1 base at V and 4 bases at J, leaving 7 bases unmatched. Germline values: CDR1 LGHNA, CDR2 YSLEER. This CDR3 contains 16 residues. The CDR3 nucleotides are TGCGCCAGCAGCCAAGGTACCAGCGGGGATTACAATGAGCAGTTCTTC. Encoded protein: CASSQGTSGDYNEQFF.

The rearrangement joins TRBV6-1 to TRBJ2-3; D possibly corresponds to TRBD1 (5 bases). The germline V gene encodes CDR1 MNHNS and CDR2 SASEGT. The length of the CDR3 is 16 residues. V was trimmed by 2 bases and J by 0 bases, leaving 12 bases between them. CDR3 bases: TGTGCCAGCAGTGAATATACGACAGCAAGCACAGATACGCAGTATTTT. Its translation is CASSEYTTASTDTQYF.

The V and J genes are TRBV4-3 and TRBJ1-5; TRBD1 aligns across 9 bases. The germline V gene encodes CDR1 LGHNA and CDR2 YSLEER. V dropped 1 base and J dropped 11; count of bases not matched to a gene: 12. This CDR3 has 16 residues. The CDR3 region is CASSQAGGTGMGTQHF. In DNA, the CDR3 is TGCGCCAGCAGCCAAGCCGGAGGGACAGGGATGGGGACCCAGCATTTT.

The genes are TRBV14 and TRBJ2-1, with 9 bases matching TRBD2. This CDR3 region has 14 residues. The V and J ends lost 3 bases and 4 bases, in that order; junction bases with no gene match: 1. The germline gives CDR1 SGHDN, CDR2 FVKESK. For the CDR3, the DNA is TGTGCCAGCAGCCAGCGGGGGGGATACAATGAGCAGTTCTTC. Amino acids: CASSQRGGYNEQFF.

The chain combines TRBV4-2 with TRBJ1-1; 9 nucleotides line up with TRBD1. Trimming at V came to 4 bases and at J to 4 bases, leaving 4 bases not matched to a gene. In germline, CDR1 is LGHNA, CDR2 YNFKEQ. The CDR3 contains 14 residues. CDR3 coding DNA: TGTGCCAGCAGCCTGGACAGGGGAGTCACTGAAGCTTTCTTT. It is translated as CASSLDRGVTEAFF.

The chain combines TRBV5-1 with TRBJ1-3; 8 bases match TRBD1. Germline CDR1 SGHRS, CDR2 YFSETQ. Germline trimming cut 3 bases from V and 4 bases from J; bases unmatched to any gene: 9. The CDR3 length is 16 residues. CDR3 sequence (DNA): TGCGCCAGCAGCTATGGGACAGGACAGGGAGGAAACACCATATATTTT. Its translation: CASSYGTGQGGNTIYF.

V usage is TRBV9 and J usage is TRBJ1-6; weak D call: TRBD1 (6 bases). CDR1 is SGDLS and CDR2 is YYNGEE in the germline V gene. Trimming cost V 4 bases and J 11 bases, with 22 bases left between them. The CDR3 extends over 16 amino acids. CDR3 sequence reads: CASSSRGGAGDTPLHF. The CDR3 nucleotides read TGTGCCAGCAGCTCCCGGGGAGGGGCAGGGGATACACCCCTCCACTTT. Looking up the rest from reference TRBV9 and TRBJ1-6 gives the full variable domain: DSGVTQTPKHLITATGQRVTLRCSPRSGDLSVYWYQQSLDQGLQFLIQYYNGEERAKGNILERFSAQQFPDLHSELNLSSLELGDSALYFCASSSRGGAGDTPLHFGNGTRLTVT.

This clone appeared a single time. CDR3 in amino acids: CASSLSQGAKNIQYF. The CDR3 DNA sequence: TGTGCCAGCAGCTTATCTCAGGGCGCCAAAAACATTCAGTACTTC. This rearrangement joins TRBV7-6 to TRBJ2-4, with D maybe TRBD1 (5 bases). CDR1 and CDR2 from the germline V gene are SGHVS and FNYEAQ. CDR3 length: 15 amino acids. V was shortened by 2 bases and J by 1 base, with 9 bases between the two germline ends.

The chain employs TRBV18 and TRBJ2-3, with TRBD1 matching 7 bases. V trimming: 0 bases; J trimming: 2 bases; junction bases outside the gene matches: 5. The length of the CDR3 is 16 residues. CDR1 is KGHSH and CDR2 is LQKENI in the germline V gene. In nucleotides, the CDR3 is TGTGCCAGCTCACCACCAGGGGGCTTAGTCACAGATACGCAGTATTTT. Its protein product is CASSPPGGLVTDTQYF.

About this clone itself: A read error may produce the germline difference seen at one junction end. Other DNA sequences from this sample encode an identical CDR3 as well. The CDR3 protein is CASSHAGTSGGATYEQYF. The CDR3 nucleotides are TGTGCCAGTAGCCATGCCGGGACTAGCGGGGGGGCCACCTACGAGCAGTACTTC. This chain joins TRBV4-2 and TRBJ2-7; TRBD2 matches at 16 bases. The CDR3 contains 18 residues. CDR1 and CDR2 from the germline V gene are LGHNA and YNFKEQ.

About this clone itself: Other DNA sequences in the same sample also yield this CDR3. The V and J genes are TRBV27 and TRBJ2-3, with 8 bases matching TRBD2. The CDR3 has 15 residues. The germline V gene has CDR1 MNHEY and CDR2 SMNVEV (reference sequence). The V gene end was trimmed by 6 bases and the J gene end by 1 base; junction bases not matched to a gene: 6. The CDR3 region is CASSLRGGRTDTQYF. Written as DNA, the CDR3 is TGTGCCAGCAGCCTCCGGGGGGGGCGCACAGATACGCAGTATTTT.

The J gene is TRBJ1-2, the V gene TRBV28, with a possible D match to TRBD1 (5 bases). The germline V gene encodes CDR1 MDHEN and CDR2 SYDVKM. The ends were cut back, 9 bases at V and 8 bases at J, with 16 bases in the middle. This CDR3 contains 12 residues. The CDR3 region has the DNA TGTGCCAGTGACAGTAATTTACGAGGCTACACCTTC. Residues: CASDSNLRGYTF.

This chain links TRBV5-1 with TRBJ1-6; maybe TRBD1 (5 bases). Germline lookup yields CDR1 SGHRS and CDR2 YFSETQ. V lost 0 bases and J 7 bases, leaving 14 bases between the germline ends. CDR3 size: 16 residues. CDR3 residues: CASSLGMRQSNSPLHF. The CDR3 nucleotides are TGCGCCAGCAGCTTGGGCATGAGACAGTCAAATTCACCCCTCCACTTT.

The V call is TRBV28, the J call TRBJ2-5, with 13 nucleotides matching TRBD2. CDR3 size: 16 residues. The junction had 8 bases not matched to a gene; V was cut back by 5 bases and J by 5 bases. Germline V CDR1 and CDR2: MDHEN, SYDVKM. The CDR3 DNA sequence: TGTGCCAGCAGTGTTCTCCTGACTAGCGGGGGGGAGACCCAGTACTTC. Encoded protein: CASSVLLTSGGETQYF. Using reference TRBV28 and TRBJ2-5 for the parts outside the CDR3, the full variable domain is DVKVTQSSRYLVKRTGEKVFLECVQDMDHENMFWYRQDPGLGLRLIYFSYDVKMKEKGDIPEGYSVSREKKERFSLILESASTNQTSMYLCASSVLLTSGGETQYFGPGTRLLVL.

The sample holds one count of this clone. Germline and junction disagree at one end, which may indicate a read error. This chain joins TRBV7-9 and TRBJ2-7; 10 nucleotides match TRBD1. Looked up from germline, CDR1 is SEHNR and CDR2 is FQNEAQ (reference sequence). The CDR3 consists of 14 residues. The CDR3 sequence: CSSSHSGTGDEQYF. DNA of the CDR3: TGTTCCAGCAGCCACTCCGGGACAGGGGACGAGCAGTACTTC.

The chain joins TRBV18 to TRBJ1-2, with 10 bases aligning to TRBD1. The CDR3 has 15 residues. Germline V gives CDR1 KGHSH, CDR2 LQKENI. Trimming at V came to 5 bases and at J to 5 bases, leaving 8 bases not matched to a gene. This chain's CDR3 is CASSSGTGEIYGYTF. As DNA, the CDR3 is TGTGCCAGCTCATCAGGGACAGGGGAAATTTATGGCTACACCTTC.

DNA of the CDR3: TGCAGCGTCGATCTACAGGGCGTCGGTGAAAAACTGTTTTTT. It encodes CSVDLQGVGEKLFF. The V call is TRBV29-1, the J call TRBJ1-4; possible D gene TRBD1, 6 bases. Germline-derived CDR1 and CDR2 are SQVTM and ANQGSEA. This CDR3 spans 14 amino acids. The V gene lost 6 bases and the J gene lost 7 bases, with 18 bases spanning the gap.

The rearrangement links TRBV5-4 to TRBJ2-2, with TRBD1 matching 9 bases. Trimming cost V 2 bases and J 6 bases; bases outside gene matches: 5. The CDR3 runs to 15 residues. Germline V gene sequence: CDR1 SGHNT, CDR2 YYREEE (reference sequence). The CDR3 spells CASSLIRQGAGELFF. The CDR3 DNA sequence: TGTGCCAGCAGCTTAATTAGACAGGGGGCCGGGGAGCTGTTTTTT.

This chain joins TRBV2 and TRBJ1-1; D ambiguous. The CDR3 contains 12 residues. CDR1 is SNHLY and CDR2 is FYNNEI in the germline V gene. Between the trimmed V and J ends, which lost 5 bases and 6 bases, there was a span of 10 bases. CDR3 DNA sequence: TGTGCCAGCAGTCAAGGGCTCGCTGAAGCTTTCTTT. Translation: CASSQGLAEAFF.

The chain has TRBV6-6 and TRBJ1-2; 7 bases map to TRBD1. The germline gives CDR1 MNHNY, CDR2 SVGAGI (reference sequence). V lost 0 bases, J lost 6 bases, and 7 bases stayed unmatched. This CDR3 is built from 15 residues. CDR3 protein: CASSYSNTGVNGYTF. CDR3 bases: TGTGCCAGCAGTTACTCGAATACAGGGGTAAATGGCTACACCTTC.

V gene TRBV28 combines with J gene TRBJ2-1, with TRBD1 matching over 10 bases. The V gene end was trimmed by 11 bases and the J gene end by 6 bases; junction bases not matched to a gene: 7. The CDR3 consists of 13 residues. Germline values: CDR1 MDHEN, CDR2 SYDVKM. This CDR3 reads CALRRTGGNEQFF. As DNA, the CDR3 is TGTGCCCTTCGCAGGACAGGGGGCAATGAGCAGTTCTTC. Supplemented by reference TRBV28 and TRBJ2-1, the full variable domain reads DVKVTQSSRYLVKRTGEKVFLECVQDMDHENMFWYRQDPGLGLRLIYFSYDVKMKEKGDIPEGYSVSREKKERFSLILESASTNQTSMYLCALRRTGGNEQFFGPGTRLTVL.

The chain has TRBV7-8 and TRBJ1-2; TRBD1 matches 8 bases. The CDR3 totals 15 residues. J gave up 8 bases and V 5 bases, and 13 bases lay outside the gene matches. Germline V gene data show CDR1 as SGHVS and CDR2 as FQNEAQ. In nucleotides, the CDR3 is TGTGCCAGCAGCGCGAGCGGGACAGGCGGTCGCGGCTACACCTTC. Translated, it gives CASSASGTGGRGYTF.

The gene calls are TRBV4-3 and TRBJ1-5; the D gene is possibly TRBD1 (6 bases). Germline lookup yields CDR1 LGHNA and CDR2 YSLEER. The V and J ends lost 7 bases and 2 bases respectively, with 9 bases between them. The CDR3 totals 13 residues. The CDR3 DNA follows: TGCGCCAGCACAACAGGGTGCAATCAGCCCCAGCATTTT. Amino acid sequence: CASTTGCNQPQHF.

This clone was seen a few times. This chain joins TRBV6-5 and TRBJ1-2; tentative D call: TRBD1 (5 bases). CDR3 length equals 15 residues. Per germline, CDR1 MNHEY and CDR2 SVGAGI. Trimming removed 2 bases from V and 4 bases from J, with 14 bases in between. The CDR3 protein is CASSYAPKGIYGYTF. CDR3 coding DNA: TGTGCCAGCAGTTACGCCCCGAAGGGGATCTATGGCTACACCTTC.

This chain joins TRBV5-1 and TRBJ2-1; 16 bases are a match to TRBD2. CDR3 length equals 15 residues. The V gene's germline CDR1 is SGHRS and CDR2 YFSETQ. Trimming at V came to 4 bases and at J to 7 bases, leaving 2 bases not matched to a gene. The CDR3, as DNA: TGCGCCAGCAGCCCGGGACTAGCGGGGGGGAATGAGCAGTTCTTC. It is translated as CASSPGLAGGNEQFF.

The J gene is TRBJ2-3, the V gene TRBV9; TRBD1 aligns across 8 bases. This CDR3 region has 15 residues. Germline lookup yields CDR1 SGDLS and CDR2 YYNGEE. After removal of 0 bases from V and 4 bases from J, the junction contained 4 bases not matched to a gene. This CDR3 reads CASSVAQGVSDTQYF. CDR3 in DNA: TGTGCCAGCAGCGTAGCACAGGGGGTATCAGATACGCAGTATTTT.

The chain employs TRBV5-1 and TRBJ1-2; 8 nucleotides line up with TRBD1. V trimming: 0 bases; J trimming: 2 bases; junction bases outside the gene matches: 3. This CDR3 has 15 amino acids. Germline CDR1 SGHRS, CDR2 YFSETQ. CDR3 DNA sequence: TGCGCCAGCAGCTTGGCCGACAGGGGAAACTATGGCTACACCTTC. Amino acids: CASSLADRGNYGYTF.

Here the CDR3 reads CASSEAPDRVFF. The CDR3 DNA reads TGTGCCAGCAGTGAAGCTCCGGACAGGGTCTTCTTC. This chain connects TRBV6-5 to TRBJ2-1; 8 bases are a match to TRBD1. The V gene end was trimmed by 5 bases and the J gene end by 16 bases; junction bases not matched to a gene: 10. Germline values: CDR1 MNHEY, CDR2 SVGAGI. The CDR3 is made up of 12 amino acids.

V is TRBV15 and J is TRBJ2-1; 13 bases are a match to TRBD2. From germline, CDR1 is LNHNV and CDR2 YYDKDF (reference sequence). The length of the CDR3 is 17 residues. V gave up 8 bases and J gave up 5 bases; unmatched junction bases: 12. The chain's CDR3 is CATLSGTSGVAHNEQFF. CDR3 DNA: TGTGCCACCTTATCCGGGACTAGCGGGGTGGCCCACAATGAGCAGTTCTTC.